These 32 T cell receptor beta chains share one sample of origin, sequenced in a study of control samples from healthy donors and cancer patients. The repertoire was sequenced with immunoSEQ multiplex PCR; TCRdb's copy has only in-frame clones and lacks some. This table holds tens of thousands of clones, more than 70% found once. The sequenced material came from blood. The receptors originated from a middle-aged man in good health.

The chain recombines TRBV6-1 with TRBJ2-3; no firm D call. Looked up from germline, CDR1 is MNHNS and CDR2 is SASEGT. This CDR3 spans 16 amino acids. Trimming removed 4 bases at V and 4 bases at J, with 18 bases between. The CDR3 here is CASSARRTDGADTQYF. As DNA, the CDR3 is TGTGCCAGCAGTGCCCGCCGCACTGACGGCGCAGATACGCAGTATTTT.

This clone occurred once. The chain joins TRBV19 to TRBJ1-6; D call uncertain. CDR1 LNHDA and CDR2 SQIVND come from the germline V gene (reference sequence). V was trimmed by 1 base and J by 0 bases, leaving 10 bases between them. The CDR3 totals 17 residues. The CDR3 here is CASSIAQTSSYNSPLHF. In nucleotides, the CDR3 is TGTGCCAGTAGTATAGCACAGACGAGCTCCTATAATTCACCCCTCCACTTT. The full variable domain, rest sourced from reference TRBV19 and TRBJ1-6, is DGGITQSPKYLFRKEGQNVTLSCEQNLNHDAMYWYRQDPGQGLRLIYYSQIVNDFQKGDIAEGYSVSREKKESFPLTVTSAQKNPTAFYLCASSIAQTSSYNSPLHFGNGTRLTVT.

The chain links TRBV5-1 to TRBJ2-5; 10 positions agree with TRBD2. Per germline, CDR1 SGHRS and CDR2 YFSETQ. The CDR3 has 15 amino acids. V trimming: 0 bases; J trimming: 3 bases; junction bases outside the gene matches: 2. The CDR3 DNA sequence: TGCGCCAGCAGCTTGGTGGGGACTAGCGAAGAGACCCAGTACTTC. Its protein is CASSLVGTSEETQYF. Variable domain in full (rest from reference TRBV5-1 and TRBJ2-5): KAGVTQTPRYLIKTRGQQVTLSCSPISGHRSVSWYQQTPGQGLQFLFEYFSETQRNKGNFPGRFSGRQFSNSRSEMNVSTLELGDSALYLCASSLVGTSEETQYFGPGTRLLVL.

This chain uses TRBV6-4 with TRBJ1-6; D remains unclear. The CDR3 has 15 amino acids. The germline V gene encodes CDR1 MRHNA and CDR2 SNTAGT. V was trimmed by 2 bases and J by 6 bases, leaving 11 bases between them. The CDR3 DNA is TGTGCCAGCAGTGACAGCTCAGCTTTTAATTCACCCCTCCACTTT. Protein: CASSDSSAFNSPLHF.

The rearrangement links TRBV7-2 to TRBJ2-7; a possible D gene is TRBD2 (9 bases). The CDR3 sequence is 15 residues long. The germline gives CDR1 SGHTA, CDR2 FQGNSA. V gave up 6 bases and J gave up 7 bases, with 22 bases separating them. The CDR3: CASSQGAGGSGEQYF. For the CDR3, the DNA is TGTGCCAGCAGTCAGGGGGCGGGAGGGTCCGGGGAGCAGTACTTC.

The chain carries TRBV30 and TRBJ1-2, with TRBD1 identical over 8 bases. The CDR3 is made up of 14 amino acids. J lost 4 bases, V lost 2 bases, and 6 bases had no gene match. Germline CDR1 and CDR2: GTSNPN and SVGIG (reference sequence). In DNA, the CDR3 is TGTGCCTGGAGTTCGACAGGGGCTGGCTATGGCTACACCTTC. This codes for CAWSSTGAGYGYTF.

This clone was detected once. CDR3 DNA: TGTGCCTGGAGTGGTATTCGGACCGTCGATTTTAACTATGGCTACACCTTC. It encodes CAWSGIRTVDFNYGYTF. The chain combines TRBV30 with TRBJ1-2, with D uncertain. CDR1 GTSNPN and CDR2 SVGIG come from the germline V gene (reference sequence). There are 17 residues in the CDR3. Trimming left V 1 base short and J 1 base short, with 19 bases between.

The chain carries TRBV9 and TRBJ2-3; perhaps TRBD2 as D (6 bases). From germline, CDR1 is SGDLS and CDR2 YYNGEE. The CDR3 extends over 15 amino acids. The V and J ends lost 2 bases and 1 base respectively, with 11 bases between them. The DNA for the CDR3 is TGTGCCAGCAGCGTGACCCCGGGAGGCACAGATACGCAGTATTTT. It yields the protein CASSVTPGGTDTQYF.

This chain uses TRBV5-6 with TRBJ1-4, with 8 nucleotides matching TRBD1. Unmatched junction bases numbered 4, after V lost 3 bases and J lost 3 bases. Germline CDR1 SGHDT, CDR2 YYEEEE. The CDR3 spans 15 residues. The CDR3 spells CASSSTGEANEKLFF. The CDR3, as DNA: TGTGCCAGCAGCTCGACAGGGGAAGCTAATGAAAAACTGTTTTTT.

The rearrangement links TRBV4-3 to TRBJ2-5; D is uncertain. The CDR3 is 12 amino acids. CDR1 and CDR2 from the germline V gene are LGHNA and YSLEER. V was trimmed by 0 bases and J by 6 bases, leaving 5 bases between them. CDR3 nucleotides: TGCGCCAGCAGCCAAGATTGGCAGACCCAGTACTTC. Residues: CASSQDWQTQYF.

The chain is built from TRBV3-1 (or the pseudogene TRBV3-2) and TRBJ1-2; 7 bases fit TRBD1. After removal of 1 base from V and 7 bases from J, the junction contained 3 bases not matched to a gene. The CDR3 has 13 residues. The germline gives CDR1 LGHDT, CDR2 YNNKEL (reference sequence). CDR3 sequence (DNA): TGTGCCAGCAGCCAAGGGACAGGCCTTGGCTACACCTTC. Its protein product is CASSQGTGLGYTF.

The DNA of the CDR3 is TGTGCCAGCAGTTCCTCAGGGAAGAGCTCCTATAATTCACCCCTCCACTTT. This codes for CASSSSGKSSYNSPLHF. This rearrangement joins TRBV5-4 to TRBJ1-6; tentative D call: TRBD1 (5 bases). Germline V CDR1 and CDR2: SGHNT, YYREEE (reference sequence). V was shortened by 5 bases and J by 0 bases, with 15 bases between the two germline ends. The CDR3 has 17 amino acids.

The CDR3 sequence: CASSQDRRRQGGGNTEAFF. The CDR3 region has the DNA TGTGCCAGCAGCCAAGATCGGAGGAGACAGGGAGGAGGGAACACTGAAGCTTTCTTT. The chain carries TRBV3-1 (or the pseudogene TRBV3-2) and TRBJ1-1; 7 bases fit TRBD1. This CDR3 comprises 19 residues. Germline-derived CDR1 and CDR2 are LGHDT and YNNKEL (reference sequence). The J segment lost 1 base and the V segment lost 0 bases, leaving 14 bases of the junction unmatched.

This chain connects TRBV19 to TRBJ1-1; D is possibly TRBD1 (6 bases). The V and J ends lost 1 base and 4 bases respectively, with 7 bases between them. The CDR3 runs to 13 residues. Germline V gene data show CDR1 as LNHDA and CDR2 as SQIVND (reference sequence). CDR3 amino acids: CASSIGGGTEAFF. The CDR3 bases are TGTGCCAGTAGTATAGGAGGGGGCACTGAAGCTTTCTTT.

The chain is built from TRBV12-5 and TRBJ2-3, with D possibly being TRBD2 (5 bases). This CDR3 spans 15 amino acids. V was cut by 3 bases and J by 1 base, with 11 bases left in between. CDR1 and CDR2 (germline): LGHNT, FRNRAP. The CDR3 region is CASGFGRVGTDTQYF. In nucleotides, the CDR3 is TGTGCTAGTGGTTTTGGGCGGGTCGGCACAGATACGCAGTATTTT.

V is TRBV7-3 and J is TRBJ2-2, with D possibly TRBD2 on 7 matching bases. Germline V gives CDR1 SGHTA, CDR2 FQGTGA. V lost 4 bases to trimming and J lost 4 bases, with 13 bases between them. The CDR3 runs to 15 residues. DNA of the CDR3: TGTGCCAGCAGCTACGGGGGGCTTTCCACCGGGGAGCTGTTTTTT. Protein product: CASSYGGLSTGELFF.

The gene calls are TRBV13 and TRBJ2-7; D ambiguous. This CDR3 comprises 14 residues. Germline V gene sequence: CDR1 PRHDT, CDR2 FYEKMQ (reference sequence). V was pared by 0 bases and J by 4 bases, with 10 bases between. CDR3 residues: CASSLGPGSYEQYF. In DNA form, the CDR3 reads TGTGCCAGCAGCTTAGGTCCAGGATCTTACGAGCAGTACTTC.

The chain joins TRBV6-2 or TRBV6-3 to TRBJ1-2, with no clear D. V lost 2 bases, J lost 6 bases, and 16 bases lay in between. The CDR3 consists of 15 residues. CDR1 is MNHEY, CDR2 SVGEGT, per germline. The CDR3 loop reads CASSYGGSRKDGYTF. CDR3 sequence (DNA): TGTGCCAGCAGTTACGGAGGATCCCGGAAGGATGGCTACACCTTC.

This chain connects TRBV19 to TRBJ1-5; tentative D call: TRBD1 (5 bases). Germline CDR1 is LNHDA and CDR2 is SQIVND (reference sequence). This CDR3 region has 15 residues. The V and J ends lost 7 bases and 4 bases respectively, with 17 bases between them. CDR3 in amino acids: CASTIDGGSNQPQHF. The CDR3 region has the DNA TGTGCCAGTACCATTGATGGGGGGTCAAATCAGCCCCAGCATTTT.

This clone turned up a few times. The J gene is TRBJ2-1, the V gene TRBV19; D remains unclear. V lost 3 bases to trimming and J lost 0 bases, with 9 bases between them. Germline V gene lookup returns CDR1 LNHDA and CDR2 SQIVND (reference sequence). The CDR3 runs to 15 residues. DNA of the CDR3: TGTGCCAGTAGTATGTCGATTGCCTCCTACAATGAGCAGTTCTTC. Amino acids: CASSMSIASYNEQFF.

The chain has TRBV4-2 and TRBJ1-6; perhaps TRBD1 as D (5 bases). Trimming left V 4 bases short and J 8 bases short, with 9 bases between. Germline V lookup: CDR1 LGHNA, CDR2 YNFKEQ. The CDR3 spans 13 residues. The CDR3 spells CASSLGGDSPLHF. The CDR3 nucleotides read TGTGCCAGCAGCCTGGGGGGGGATTCACCCCTCCACTTT.

V is TRBV28 and J is TRBJ2-7, with D perhaps matching TRBD2 (6 bases). This CDR3 contains 14 residues. CDR1 MDHEN and CDR2 SYDVKM come from the germline V gene. Trimming removed 6 bases at V and 6 bases at J, with 18 bases between. CDR3 sequence (DNA): TGTGCCAGCAGCCCAATCGGGGGAGCGGGCGAGCAGTACTTC. It specifies CASSPIGGAGEQYF.

The rearrangement links TRBV2 to TRBJ1-3, with unresolved D. The CDR3 length is 15 residues. Trimming stripped 2 bases from V and 0 bases from J, with 8 bases between. Germline loops: CDR1 SNHLY, CDR2 FYNNEI. The CDR3 DNA follows: TGTGCCAGCAGTGAATTCAGGAACTCTGGAAACACCATATATTTT. Translation: CASSEFRNSGNTIYF.

The chain carries TRBV10-1 and TRBJ2-1, with 15 bases aligning to TRBD2. The V gene end was trimmed by 6 bases and the J gene end by 2 bases; junction bases not matched to a gene: 8. This CDR3 contains 18 residues. Germline CDR1 reads WNHNN; CDR2 reads SYGVQD (reference sequence). The CDR3 DNA follows: TGCGCCAGCAGCCCCGGGACTAGCGGGGGGAAGACCTACAATGAGCAGTTCTTC. It codes for CASSPGTSGGKTYNEQFF.

The J gene is TRBJ1-1, the V gene TRBV13; D uncertain. Trimming removed 3 bases from V and 7 bases from J, with 9 bases in between. Germline CDR1 and CDR2: PRHDT and FYEKMQ (reference sequence). The CDR3 is made up of 12 amino acids. CDR3 region: CASSLADVEAFF. The DNA for the CDR3 is TGTGCCAGCAGCTTGGCTGACGTTGAAGCTTTCTTT.

V and J are TRBV5-1 and TRBJ2-1; D call uncertain. The CDR3 loop spans 13 amino acids. V was trimmed by 2 bases and J by 5 bases, leaving 8 bases between them. Germline-derived CDR1 and CDR2 are SGHRS and YFSETQ. The CDR3 reads CASSFGANNEQFF. In DNA form, the CDR3 reads TGCGCCAGCAGCTTTGGCGCCAACAATGAGCAGTTCTTC.

V and J are TRBV9 and TRBJ2-7, with 7 bases aligning to TRBD2. This CDR3 is built from 13 residues. V was pared by 4 bases and J by 2 bases, with 3 bases of the junction left unmatched. Germline assignment: CDR1 SGDLS and CDR2 YYNGEE. The DNA for the CDR3 is TGTGCCAGCAGCCCGGGGGGTCCCTACGAGCAGTACTTC. This sequence encodes CASSPGGPYEQYF.

This chain connects TRBV9 to TRBJ2-1; possible D gene TRBD1, 6 bases. This CDR3 is built from 15 residues. Germline-derived CDR1 and CDR2 are SGDLS and YYNGEE. Trimming cost V 0 bases and J 0 bases, with 7 bases left between them. In DNA, the CDR3 is TGTGCCAGCAGCGTAGGGGGGCGCTCCTACAATGAGCAGTTCTTC. Translated: CASSVGGRSYNEQFF.

This rearrangement joins TRBV6-1 to TRBJ2-1; TRBD1 aligns across 9 bases. The CDR3 is 15 amino acids. V was clipped by 3 bases and J by 4 bases; unmatched bases: 4. Per the germline V gene, CDR1 is MNHNS and CDR2 is SASEGT. The CDR3 region is CASSEQTGGYNEQFF. CDR3 in DNA: TGTGCCAGCAGTGAGCAGACAGGGGGTTACAATGAGCAGTTCTTC.

The rearrangement uses TRBV19 and TRBJ2-4; 11 nucleotides agree with TRBD2. The length of the CDR3 is 16 residues. Germline CDR1 reads LNHDA; CDR2 reads SQIVND (reference sequence). Losses at the gene ends were 4 bases for V and 4 bases for J; bases not matched to a gene: 6. CDR3 sequence (DNA): TGTGCCAGTAGTAAGGGCCTAGCGGGGGGAAAAAACATTCAGTACTTC. Its protein product is CASSKGLAGGKNIQYF.

This clone was observed a handful of times. The V gene is TRBV5-4, the J gene TRBJ2-7, with 8 bases matching TRBD1. Looked up from germline, CDR1 is SGHNT and CDR2 is YYREEE (reference sequence). This CDR3 comprises 13 residues. V gave up 3 bases and J gave up 5 bases; unmatched junction bases: 4. The CDR3 region has the DNA TGTGCCAGCAGCTATGACAGGGGCCACGAGCAGTACTTC. Protein product: CASSYDRGHEQYF.

The DNA for the CDR3 is TGTGCCACCGGACAGGGGGCGCATGGCTACACCTTC. Protein product: CATGQGAHGYTF. This chain connects TRBV24-1 to TRBJ1-2; 11 bases are a match to TRBD1. V gave up 9 bases and J gave up 6 bases; unmatched junction bases: 2. The germline gives CDR1 KGHDR, CDR2 SFDVKD. The CDR3 spans 12 residues.